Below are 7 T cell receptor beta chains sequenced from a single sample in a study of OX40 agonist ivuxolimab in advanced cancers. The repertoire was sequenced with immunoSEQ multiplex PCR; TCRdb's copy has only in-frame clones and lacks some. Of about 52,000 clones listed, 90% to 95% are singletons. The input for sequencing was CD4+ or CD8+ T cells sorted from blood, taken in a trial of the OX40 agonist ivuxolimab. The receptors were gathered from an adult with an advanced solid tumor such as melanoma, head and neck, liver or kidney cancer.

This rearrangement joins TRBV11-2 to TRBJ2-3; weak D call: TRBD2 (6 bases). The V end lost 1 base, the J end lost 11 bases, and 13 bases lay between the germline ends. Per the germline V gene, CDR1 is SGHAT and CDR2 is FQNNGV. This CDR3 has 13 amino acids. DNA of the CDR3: TGTGCCAGCAGCTTAGTTCGGGACTTCGGGCAGTATTTT. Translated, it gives CASSLVRDFGQYF.

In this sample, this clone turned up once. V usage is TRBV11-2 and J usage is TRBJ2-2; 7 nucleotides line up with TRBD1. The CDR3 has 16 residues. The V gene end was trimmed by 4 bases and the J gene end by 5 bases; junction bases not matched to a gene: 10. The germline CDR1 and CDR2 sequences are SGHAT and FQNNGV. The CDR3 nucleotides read TGTGCCAGCAGCTCCCCAGACAGGGCTTGGACCGGGGAGCTGTTTTTT. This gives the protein CASSSPDRAWTGELFF.

CDR3 region: CASSFSGTDYEQYF. The CDR3 DNA is TGTGCCAGCAGCTTCTCCGGGACAGACTACGAGCAGTACTTC. The chain combines TRBV7-8 with TRBJ2-7, with 7 positions matching TRBD1. Germline V gene sequence: CDR1 SGHVS, CDR2 FQNEAQ. The ends lost 3 bases at V and 3 bases at J; junction bases unmatched: 5. The CDR3 sequence is 14 residues long.

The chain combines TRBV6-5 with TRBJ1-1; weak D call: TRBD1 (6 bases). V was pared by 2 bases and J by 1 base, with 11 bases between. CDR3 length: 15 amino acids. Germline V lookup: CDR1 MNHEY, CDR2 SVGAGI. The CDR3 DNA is TGTGCCAGCAGTTACCCGGGGGCAGCGAACACTGAAGCTTTCTTT. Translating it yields CASSYPGAANTEAFF.

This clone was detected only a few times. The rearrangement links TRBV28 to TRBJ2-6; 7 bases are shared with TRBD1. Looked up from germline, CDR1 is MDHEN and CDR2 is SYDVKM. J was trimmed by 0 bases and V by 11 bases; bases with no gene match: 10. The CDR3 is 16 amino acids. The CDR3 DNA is TGTGCCGCGGCCGGACAGGTTAACTCTGGGGCCAACGTCCTGACTTTC. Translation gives CAAAGQVNSGANVLTF.

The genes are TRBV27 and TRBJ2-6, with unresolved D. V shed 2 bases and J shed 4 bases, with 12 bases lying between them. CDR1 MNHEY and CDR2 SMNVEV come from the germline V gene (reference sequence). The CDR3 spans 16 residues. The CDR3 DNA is TGTGCCAGCAGTTTACTGGCGTCAAAAGGGGCCAACGTCCTGACTTTC. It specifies CASSLLASKGANVLTF.

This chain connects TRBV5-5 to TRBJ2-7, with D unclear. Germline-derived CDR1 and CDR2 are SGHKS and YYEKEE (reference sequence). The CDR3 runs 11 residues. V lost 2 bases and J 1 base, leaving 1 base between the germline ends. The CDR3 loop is CASSFSYEQYF. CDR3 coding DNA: TGTGCCAGCAGCTTTTCCTACGAGCAGTACTTC.